One and the same sample provided the 8 T cell receptor beta chains below, sequenced in a study of shared clonotypes between healthy human individuals (dated by TCRdb to about 2020). Library prep was done by the immunoSEQ multiplex PCR assay. TCRdb mirrors the immuneACCESS table, restricted to in-frame sequences. Some clones are absent from its copies; in checked studies, under half trace to an unresolved V gene, and the reason for the others is unknown. The sample contains about 2.3 million clones, 85% to 95% of them found a single time. The ten largest account for roughly 0.34% of the sample. Sample: naive CD4+ T cells from PBMCs. The cell subset or site tag for this specimen amounts to: CD45RA+ positively selected. Source of these receptors: a young man in good health. Some clones in this sample may be carry-over from other donors' samples.

The chain joins TRBV25-1 to TRBJ1-2, with TRBD1 matching over 8 bases. With 4 bases clipped from V and 8 bases from J, the junction kept 9 bases outside the gene matches. This CDR3 is built from 14 residues. The V gene's germline CDR1 is MGHDK and CDR2 SYGVNS. CDR3 in DNA: TGTGCCAGCAGTGCCGATCAGGGGGCGCGGGGCTACACCTTC. As protein: CASSADQGARGYTF.

The rearrangement joins TRBV5-1 to TRBJ1-4; 7 nucleotides match TRBD1. Germline values: CDR1 SGHRS, CDR2 YFSETQ. This CDR3 has 17 residues. With 4 bases clipped from V and 3 bases from J, the junction kept 12 bases outside the gene matches. CDR3 sequence reads: CASSLGGSTGSNEKLFF. In DNA form, the CDR3 reads TGCGCCAGCAGCCTGGGGGGGTCGACAGGGTCTAATGAAAAACTGTTTTTT.

In this sample, this clone turned up a few times. Different DNA sequences within this sample yield the same CDR3. The rearrangement joins TRBV7-9 to TRBJ1-1, with TRBD1 as a possible D gene (5 bases). The ends were cut back, 1 base at V and 1 base at J, with 7 bases in the middle. The CDR3 is 14 residues long. In germline, CDR1 is SEHNR, CDR2 FQNEAQ (reference sequence). The CDR3 coding sequence is TGTGCCAGCAGCTTAGGGCAGGGGAACACTGAAGCTTTCTTT. This translates into CASSLGQGNTEAFF. Using reference TRBV7-9 and TRBJ1-1 for the parts outside the CDR3, the full variable domain is DTGVSQNPRHKITKRGQNVTFRCDPISEHNRLYWYRQTLGQGPEFLTYFQNEAQLEKSRLLSDRFSAERPKGSFSTLEIQRTEQGDSAMYLCASSLGQGNTEAFFGQGTRLTVV.

This clone has more than one count but fewer than ten. The J gene is TRBJ2-7, the V gene TRBV27, with 14 bases aligning to TRBD2. Germline V gene data show CDR1 as MNHEY and CDR2 as SMNVEV (reference sequence). This CDR3 contains 17 residues. With 3 bases clipped from V and 2 bases from J, the junction kept 6 bases outside the gene matches. DNA of the CDR3: TGTGCCAGCAGTTTTCGGACTAGCGGGAGGATTGCCTACGAGCAGTACTTC. The encoded protein is CASSFRTSGRIAYEQYF.

This clone is a singleton in its sample. This chain links TRBV5-1 with TRBJ2-1, with D perhaps given as TRBD1 or TRBD2 (5 bases each). The germline gives CDR1 SGHRS, CDR2 YFSETQ. CDR3 length: 15 amino acids. With 0 bases removed from V and 9 bases from J, the gap between germline ends came to 16 bases. In DNA form, the CDR3 reads TGCGCCAGCAGCTTGGCCAGCGCGTCGGGGACTGAGCAGTTCTTC. It translates to CASSLASASGTEQFF.

This sequence joins TRBV7-2 and TRBJ1-1, with D uncertain. This CDR3 comprises 14 residues. Germline V gene lookup returns CDR1 SGHTA and CDR2 FQGNSA. V lost 8 bases to trimming and J lost 1 base, with 14 bases between them. DNA of the CDR3: TGTGCCAGCTCCCTGGAGCGAAAGAACACTGAAGCTTTCTTT. Protein sequence: CASSLERKNTEAFF.

The rearrangement uses TRBV27 and TRBJ2-4; 7 positions match TRBD1. Germline assignment: CDR1 MNHEY and CDR2 SMNVEV (reference sequence). This CDR3 has 14 residues. V trimming: 6 bases; J trimming: 4 bases; junction bases outside the gene matches: 6. Here the CDR3 reads CASREGGSKNIQYF. In nucleotides, the CDR3 is TGTGCCAGCAGAGAAGGGGGCTCTAAAAACATTCAGTACTTC.

The chain links TRBV27 to TRBJ1-5; the match to TRBD1 covers 8 bases. From germline, CDR1 is MNHEY and CDR2 SMNVEV (reference sequence). The CDR3 is made up of 17 amino acids. J lost 3 bases, V lost 5 bases, and 12 bases had no gene match. The CDR3: CASSVTGGPGINQPQHF. CDR3 sequence (DNA): TGTGCCAGCAGTGTCACAGGGGGGCCCGGCATCAATCAGCCCCAGCATTTT.